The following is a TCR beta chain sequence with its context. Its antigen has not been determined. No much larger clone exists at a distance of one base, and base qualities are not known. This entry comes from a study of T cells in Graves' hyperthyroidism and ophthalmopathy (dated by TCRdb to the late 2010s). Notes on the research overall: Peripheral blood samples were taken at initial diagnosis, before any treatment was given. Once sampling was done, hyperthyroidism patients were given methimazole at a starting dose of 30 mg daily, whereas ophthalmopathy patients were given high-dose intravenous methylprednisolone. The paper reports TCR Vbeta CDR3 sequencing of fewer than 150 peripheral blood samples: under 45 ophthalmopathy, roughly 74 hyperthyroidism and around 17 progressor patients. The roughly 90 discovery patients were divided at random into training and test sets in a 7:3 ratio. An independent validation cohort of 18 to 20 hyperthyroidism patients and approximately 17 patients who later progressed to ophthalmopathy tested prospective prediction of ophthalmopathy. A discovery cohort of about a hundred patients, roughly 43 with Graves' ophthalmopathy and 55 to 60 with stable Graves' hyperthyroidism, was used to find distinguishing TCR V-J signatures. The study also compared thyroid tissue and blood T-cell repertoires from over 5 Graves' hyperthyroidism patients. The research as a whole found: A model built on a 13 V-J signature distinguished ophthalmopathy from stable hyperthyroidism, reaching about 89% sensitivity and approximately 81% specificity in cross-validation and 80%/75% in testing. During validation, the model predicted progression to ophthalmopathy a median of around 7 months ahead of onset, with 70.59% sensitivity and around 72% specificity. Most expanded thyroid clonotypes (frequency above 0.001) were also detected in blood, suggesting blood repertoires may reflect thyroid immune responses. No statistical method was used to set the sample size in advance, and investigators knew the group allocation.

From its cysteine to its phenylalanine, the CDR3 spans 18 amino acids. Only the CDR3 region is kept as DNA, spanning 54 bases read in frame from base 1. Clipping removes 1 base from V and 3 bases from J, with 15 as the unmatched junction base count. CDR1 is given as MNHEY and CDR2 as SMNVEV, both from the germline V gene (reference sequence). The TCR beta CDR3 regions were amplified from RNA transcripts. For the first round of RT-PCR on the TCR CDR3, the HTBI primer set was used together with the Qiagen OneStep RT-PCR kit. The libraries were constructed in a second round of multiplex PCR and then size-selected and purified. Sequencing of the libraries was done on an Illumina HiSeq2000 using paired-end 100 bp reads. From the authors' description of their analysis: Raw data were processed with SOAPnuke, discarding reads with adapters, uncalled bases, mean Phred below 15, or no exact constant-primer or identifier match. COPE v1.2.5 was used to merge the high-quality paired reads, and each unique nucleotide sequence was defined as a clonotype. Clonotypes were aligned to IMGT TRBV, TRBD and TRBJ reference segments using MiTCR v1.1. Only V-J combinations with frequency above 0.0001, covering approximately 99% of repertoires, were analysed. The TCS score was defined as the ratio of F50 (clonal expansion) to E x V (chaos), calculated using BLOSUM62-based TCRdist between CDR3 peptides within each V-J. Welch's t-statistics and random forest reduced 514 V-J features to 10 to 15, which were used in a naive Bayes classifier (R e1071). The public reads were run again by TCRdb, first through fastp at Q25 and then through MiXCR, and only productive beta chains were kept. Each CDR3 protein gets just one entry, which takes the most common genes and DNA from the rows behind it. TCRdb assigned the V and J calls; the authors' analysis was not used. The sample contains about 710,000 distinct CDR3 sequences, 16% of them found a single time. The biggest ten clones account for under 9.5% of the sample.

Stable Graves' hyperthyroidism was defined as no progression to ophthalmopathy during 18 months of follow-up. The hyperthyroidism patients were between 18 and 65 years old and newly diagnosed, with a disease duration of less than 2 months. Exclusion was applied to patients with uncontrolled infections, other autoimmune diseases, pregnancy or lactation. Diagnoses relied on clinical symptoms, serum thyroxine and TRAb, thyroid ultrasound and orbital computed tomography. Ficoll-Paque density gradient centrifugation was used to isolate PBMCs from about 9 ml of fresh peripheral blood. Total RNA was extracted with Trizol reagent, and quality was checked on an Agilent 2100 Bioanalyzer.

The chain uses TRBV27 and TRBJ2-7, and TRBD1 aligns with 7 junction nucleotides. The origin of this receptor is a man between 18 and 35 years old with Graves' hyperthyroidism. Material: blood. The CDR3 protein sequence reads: CASSLCCPGQETRYEQYF. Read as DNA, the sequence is TGTGCCAGCAGTTTATGTTGTCCTGGACAGGAGACCCGCTACGAGCAGTACTTC.